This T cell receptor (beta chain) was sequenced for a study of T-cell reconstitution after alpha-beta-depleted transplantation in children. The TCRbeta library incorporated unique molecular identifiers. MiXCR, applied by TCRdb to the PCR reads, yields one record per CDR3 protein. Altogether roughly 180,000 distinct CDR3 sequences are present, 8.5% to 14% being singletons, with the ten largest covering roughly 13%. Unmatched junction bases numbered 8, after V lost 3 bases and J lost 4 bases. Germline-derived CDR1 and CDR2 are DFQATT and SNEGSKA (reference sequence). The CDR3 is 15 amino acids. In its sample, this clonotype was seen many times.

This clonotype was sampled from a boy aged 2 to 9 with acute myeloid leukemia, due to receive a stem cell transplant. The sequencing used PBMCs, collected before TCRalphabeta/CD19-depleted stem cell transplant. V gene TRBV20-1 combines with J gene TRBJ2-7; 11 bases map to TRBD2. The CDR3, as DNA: TGCAGTGCTAGTTTAGCGGGAGGGGGAGAGTACGAGCAGTACTTC. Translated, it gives CSASLAGGGEYEQYF.